The 25 T cell receptor beta chains below were found in one sample sequenced in a study of blood T cell repertoires in COVID-19. Measured with immunoSEQ multiplex PCR; TCRdb has only the in-frame clones, and not every one. In the table there are 200,000 to 300,000 clones, 85% to 90% of which are singletons. Sequencing was done on a sample of PBMCs or T cells enriched from blood (not recorded which). These receptors all stem from a man aged 50-60 years who had been exposed to COVID-19.

The chain combines TRBV18 with TRBJ1-2; tentatively, D is TRBD1 (6 bases). This CDR3 is built from 14 residues. V gave up 4 bases and J gave up 7 bases, with 16 bases separating them. Germline V gene data show CDR1 as KGHSH and CDR2 as LQKENI. The CDR3 nucleotides read TGTGCCAGCTCACTAACAGGGACCTCGGGTGGCTACACCTTC. Its translation: CASSLTGTSGGYTF.

The chain recombines TRBV11-2 with TRBJ2-7; tentatively, D is TRBD1 (6 bases). This CDR3 region has 17 residues. Trimming removed 5 bases from V and 2 bases from J, with 22 bases in between. Germline V lookup: CDR1 SGHAT, CDR2 FQNNGV. The CDR3 sequence: CASSLALRAPGAYEQYV. CDR3 sequence (DNA): TGTGCCAGCAGCCTCGCCCTCCGGGCCCCAGGGGCCTACGAGCAGTACGTC.

Worth noting for this clone: The DNA is omitted, as the CDR3 cannot be located on it reliably, and the CDR3 follows TCRdb's listing. The chain couples TRBV4-2 to TRBJ1-2; no check of the table's D call, TRBD1, against the DNA was made. Ends included, the CDR3 has 17 residues. The germline CDR1 and CDR2 sequences are LGHNA and YNFKEQ. This CDR3 is CASSYPGHPDSVRGYTF.

CDR3 amino acids: CAIRGGPGYEQYV. CDR3 DNA sequence: TGTGCCATCAGGGGGGGGCCAGGATACGAGCAGTACGTC. The genes are TRBV10-3 and TRBJ2-7; D possibly corresponds to TRBD2 (7 bases). The CDR3 spans 13 residues. Germline CDR1 reads ENHRY; CDR2 reads SYGVKD. The V and J ends lost 6 bases and 4 bases respectively, with 13 bases between them.

The chain combines TRBV5-1 with TRBJ1-5; 7 positions match TRBD1. Germline trimming cut 4 bases from V and 3 bases from J; bases unmatched to any gene: 7. This CDR3 has 15 amino acids. Per the germline V gene, CDR1 is SGHRS and CDR2 is YFSETQ. CDR3 sequence reads: CASSREGTDNQPQHF. As DNA, the CDR3 is TGCGCCAGCAGCCGAGAGGGGACAGACAATCAGCCCCAGCATTTT.

The J gene is TRBJ2-1, the V gene TRBV5-3, with D uncertain. TRBV5-3 is an ORF for which the function is uncertain. The CDR3 consists of 16 residues. V was cut by 1 base and J by 9 bases, with 20 bases left in between. In DNA, the CDR3 is TGTGCCAGAAGCTTGCAATTTCAGCGACCATCCAGTGAGCAGTTCTTC. It specifies CARSLQFQRPSSEQFF.

The chain is built from TRBV2 and TRBJ2-1; a possible D gene is TRBD1 (5 bases). V gave up 5 bases and J gave up 9 bases, with 17 bases separating them. CDR3 size: 14 residues. Germline CDR1 reads SNHLY; CDR2 reads FYNNEI. The CDR3 is CASSPRVVVGEQFF. The CDR3 DNA reads as TGTGCCAGCAGTCCCAGGGTCGTTGTAGGTGAGCAGTTCTTC.

The chain has TRBV15 and TRBJ1-3; 7 nucleotides align to TRBD1. The V gene end was trimmed by 0 bases and the J gene end by 3 bases; junction bases not matched to a gene: 5. CDR3 size: 16 residues. CDR1 is LNHNV, CDR2 YYDKDF, per germline (reference sequence). The CDR3 sequence is CATSRDRAGGGNTIYF. In DNA, the CDR3 is TGTGCCACCAGCAGAGATCGGGCAGGGGGTGGAAACACCATATATTTT.

The count of this clone is one. The V and J genes are TRBV5-1 and TRBJ1-5; weak D call: TRBD1 (6 bases). The V end lost 4 bases, the J end lost 7 bases, and 15 bases lay between the germline ends. This CDR3 contains 14 residues. CDR1 SGHRS and CDR2 YFSETQ come from the germline V gene. CDR3 in DNA: TGCGCCAGCAGCCTGGACAGCACCGGCCAGCCCCAGCATTTT. Translation gives CASSLDSTGQPQHF. The variable domain in full, with the rest retrieved from reference TRBV5-1 and TRBJ1-5, is KAGVTQTPRYLIKTRGQQVTLSCSPISGHRSVSWYQQTPGQGLQFLFEYFSETQRNKGNFPGRFSGRQFSNSRSEMNVSTLELGDSALYLCASSLDSTGQPQHFGDGTRLSIL.

This rearrangement joins TRBV19 to TRBJ2-2, with unresolved D. This CDR3 is built from 14 residues. The ends were cut back, 1 base at V and 1 base at J, with 4 bases in the middle. The germline gives CDR1 LNHDA, CDR2 SQIVND (reference sequence). CDR3: CASSIGRNTGELFF. As DNA, the CDR3 is TGTGCCAGTAGTATAGGTAGGAACACCGGGGAGCTGTTTTTT.

The chain joins TRBV15 to TRBJ2-3; D is possibly TRBD1 (6 bases). The CDR3 is made up of 15 amino acids. From germline, CDR1 is LNHNV and CDR2 YYDKDF (reference sequence). Trimming shortened V by 2 bases and J by 0 bases, and 9 bases separated the two germline ends. CDR3 amino acids: CATSRRTASTDTQYF. In DNA form, the CDR3 reads TGTGCCACCAGCAGACGGACAGCTAGCACAGATACGCAGTATTTT.

This chain joins TRBV7-2 and TRBJ2-3; 7 nucleotides agree with TRBD2. The junction had 6 bases not matched to a gene; V was cut back by 5 bases and J by 1 base. The CDR3 totals 15 residues. Germline CDR1 is SGHTA and CDR2 is FQGNSA. The CDR3 DNA reads as TGTGCCAGCAGCCCGAGGACTAGGGGCACAGATACGCAGTATTTT. Its protein is CASSPRTRGTDTQYF.

V is TRBV28 and J is TRBJ1-2; 7 bases map to TRBD1. V trimming: 9 bases; J trimming: 0 bases; junction bases outside the gene matches: 4. The germline gives CDR1 MDHEN, CDR2 SYDVKM. The CDR3 consists of 13 residues. The CDR3: CASLTGPNYGYTF. The CDR3 coding sequence is TGTGCCAGTCTGACAGGGCCTAACTATGGCTACACCTTC.

The chain links TRBV11-1 to TRBJ2-3, with D possibly TRBD1 on 5 matching bases. CDR1 is SGHAT and CDR2 is FQDESV in the germline V gene (reference sequence). This CDR3 has 14 amino acids. Between the trimmed V and J ends, which lost 5 bases and 4 bases, there was a span of 13 bases. CDR3 sequence: CASSPRQGADTQYF. As DNA, the CDR3 is TGTGCCAGCAGCCCCCGCCAGGGCGCAGATACGCAGTATTTT.

The V call is TRBV9, the J call TRBJ1-1; 7 nucleotides line up with TRBD1. CDR3 length equals 15 residues. Germline V gives CDR1 SGDLS, CDR2 YYNGEE. The trim removed 4 bases at V and 3 bases at J, leaving 9 bases unmatched. CDR3 in amino acids: CASSPQDRADTEAFF. The CDR3 DNA sequence: TGTGCCAGCAGCCCCCAAGACAGGGCGGACACTGAAGCTTTCTTT.

V gene TRBV3-1 (or the pseudogene TRBV3-2) combines with J gene TRBJ1-6; TRBD1 aligns across 8 bases. The V gene's germline CDR1 is LGHDT and CDR2 YNNKEL (reference sequence). The CDR3 is 16 residues long. V lost 4 bases and J lost 7; bases outside the gene matches: 9. The chain's CDR3 is CASSRGSGQANSPLHF. DNA of the CDR3: TGTGCCAGCAGCCGAGGCTCGGGACAGGCGAATTCACCCCTCCACTTT.

This sequence joins TRBV7-9 and TRBJ1-6, with D unclear. CDR1 is SEHNR, CDR2 FQNEAQ, per germline (reference sequence). The V and J ends lost 1 base and 10 bases respectively, with 17 bases between them. The CDR3 loop spans 16 amino acids. The CDR3 protein is CASSLDSWQRHSPLHF. CDR3 nucleotides: TGTGCCAGCAGCTTAGATAGTTGGCAGAGACACTCACCCCTCCACTTT.

The chain's CDR3 is CASSLLQGAGEQYV. The CDR3 region has the DNA TGTGCCAGCAGTTTATTACAGGGGGCGGGTGAGCAGTACGTC. The chain carries TRBV27 and TRBJ2-7; 9 bases agree with TRBD1. This CDR3 contains 14 residues. Unmatched junction bases numbered 5, after V lost 1 base and J lost 7 bases. Germline V gene lookup returns CDR1 MNHEY and CDR2 SMNVEV (reference sequence).

The V and J genes are TRBV5-1 and TRBJ1-6; D is undetermined. Trimming removed 1 base from V and 7 bases from J, with 9 bases in between. The CDR3 is made up of 14 amino acids. Germline assignment: CDR1 SGHRS and CDR2 YFSETQ. The CDR3 coding sequence is TGCGCCAGCAGCTTGACGGGTGACAATTCACCCCTCCACTTT. Its protein is CASSLTGDNSPLHF.

This clone showed up just a few times. The chain has TRBV27 and TRBJ2-5; 7 bases are shared with TRBD1. The CDR3 has 15 residues. V lost 3 bases, J lost 5 bases, and 9 bases stayed unmatched. From germline, CDR1 is MNHEY and CDR2 SMNVEV (reference sequence). The CDR3 spells CASSFEGAVMETQYF. For the CDR3, the DNA is TGTGCCAGCAGTTTCGAGGGGGCGGTTATGGAGACCCAGTACTTC.

The chain joins TRBV5-6 to TRBJ1-6, with 7 bases lining up with TRBD1. J gave up 10 bases and V 2 bases, and 6 bases lay outside the gene matches. Germline V gene sequence: CDR1 SGHDT, CDR2 YYEEEE. There are 14 residues in the CDR3. The CDR3 region has the DNA TGTGCCAGCAGCTTCAACAGGGGAAGGTCACCCCTCCACTTT. It translates to CASSFNRGRSPLHF.

V is TRBV9 and J is TRBJ2-5; 9 bases agree with TRBD1. The V segment lost 4 bases and the J segment 4 bases; nucleotides outside the gene matches: 5. The germline V gene has CDR1 SGDLS and CDR2 YYNGEE. This CDR3 is built from 14 residues. The CDR3 sequence is CASSTGTGIETQYF. In DNA, the CDR3 is TGTGCCAGCAGCACCGGGACAGGGATAGAGACCCAGTACTTC.

The J gene is TRBJ2-2, the V gene TRBV5-4, with TRBD1 matching 9 bases. The CDR3 length is 16 residues. The germline V gene encodes CDR1 SGHNT and CDR2 YYREEE (reference sequence). With 4 bases clipped from V and 6 bases from J, the junction kept 10 bases outside the gene matches. CDR3 in amino acids: CASSLGTGPYSGELFF. CDR3 DNA: TGTGCCAGCAGCCTAGGGACAGGGCCCTACTCCGGGGAGCTGTTTTTT. Looking up the rest from reference TRBV5-4 and TRBJ2-2 gives the full variable domain: ETGVTQSPTHLIKTRGQQVTLRCSSQSGHNTVSWYQQALGQGPQFIFQYYREEENGRGNFPPRFSGLQFPNYSSELNVNALELDDSALYLCASSLGTGPYSGELFFGEGSRLTVL.

The J gene is TRBJ2-1, the V gene TRBV5-1, with D perhaps matching TRBD2 (6 bases). CDR3 length equals 12 residues. Germline V gene data show CDR1 as SGHRS and CDR2 as YFSETQ. The V gene lost 4 bases and the J gene lost 8 bases, with 10 bases spanning the gap. The CDR3 reads CASSLPGDEQFF. In DNA form, the CDR3 reads TGCGCCAGCAGCCTTCCGGGGGATGAGCAGTTCTTC.

The chain employs TRBV30 and TRBJ1-2; no clear D. V was cut by 2 bases and J by 1 base, with 17 bases left in between. The germline V gene has CDR1 GTSNPN and CDR2 SVGIG (reference sequence). The CDR3 consists of 16 residues. The CDR3 nucleotides read TGTGCCTGGAGTTTGGTCTGGAGTGAGGTTAACTATGGCTACACCTTC. This sequence encodes CAWSLVWSEVNYGYTF. Full variable domain (rest looked up from reference TRBV30 and TRBJ1-2): SQTIHQWPATLVQPVGSPLSLECTVEGTSNPNLYWYRQAAGRGLQLLFYSVGIGQISSEVPQNLSASRPQDRQFILSSKKLLLSDSGFYLCAWSLVWSEVNYGYTFGSGTRLTVV.